What follows is one TCR beta chain and its context. The antigen remains undetermined. This entry is derived from a study of OX40 agonist ivuxolimab in advanced cancers. Study results and limitations: No determination was made of the antigen specificity of the expanded peripheral T cells. CD4+ T cells averaged fewer expanded clones than CD8+ T cells. Circulating CD4+ and CD8+ T cells showed clonal expansion by week 6 at 0.1 to 3.0 mg/kg.

Assay: immunoSEQ multiplex PCR; the TCRdb copy retains only in-frame clones and omits some. Of 71,000 or so clones listed, roughly 92% are singletons. The sample was CD4+ or CD8+ T cells sorted from blood, taken in a trial of the OX40 agonist ivuxolimab. The receptor was derived from an adult with an advanced solid tumor such as melanoma, head and neck, liver or kidney cancer.

CDR3 region: CASSWEGPTEAFF. The CDR3 coding sequence is TGTGCCAGCAGCTGGGAGGGACCCACTGAAGCTTTCTTT. This chain connects TRBV7-2 to TRBJ1-1; TRBD1 is a possible D gene (5 bases). V was clipped by 4 bases and J by 4 bases, with 10 bases between them. The germline gives CDR1 SGHTA, CDR2 FQGNSA. CDR3 length equals 13 residues.